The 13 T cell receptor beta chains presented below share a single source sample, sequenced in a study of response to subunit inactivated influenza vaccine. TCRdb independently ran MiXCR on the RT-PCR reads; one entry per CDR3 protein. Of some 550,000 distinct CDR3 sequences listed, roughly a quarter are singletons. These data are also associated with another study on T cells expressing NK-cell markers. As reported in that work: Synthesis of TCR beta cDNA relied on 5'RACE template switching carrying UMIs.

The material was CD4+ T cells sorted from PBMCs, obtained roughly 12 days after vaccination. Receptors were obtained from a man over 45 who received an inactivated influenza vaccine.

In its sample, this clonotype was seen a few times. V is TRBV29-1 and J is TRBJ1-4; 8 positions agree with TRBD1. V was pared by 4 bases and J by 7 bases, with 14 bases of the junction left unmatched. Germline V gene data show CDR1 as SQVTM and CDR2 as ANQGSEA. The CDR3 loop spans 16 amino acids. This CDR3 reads CSVVGAGGPAGEKLFF. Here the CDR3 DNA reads TGCAGCGTTGTCGGGGCAGGGGGCCCGGCGGGTGAAAAACTGTTTTTT.

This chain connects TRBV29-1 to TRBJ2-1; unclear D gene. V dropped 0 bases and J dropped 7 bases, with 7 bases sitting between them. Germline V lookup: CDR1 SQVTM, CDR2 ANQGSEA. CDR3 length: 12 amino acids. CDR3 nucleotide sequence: TGCAGCGTTGAAGATGTGGGTAATGAGCAGTTCTTC. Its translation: CSVEDVGNEQFF.

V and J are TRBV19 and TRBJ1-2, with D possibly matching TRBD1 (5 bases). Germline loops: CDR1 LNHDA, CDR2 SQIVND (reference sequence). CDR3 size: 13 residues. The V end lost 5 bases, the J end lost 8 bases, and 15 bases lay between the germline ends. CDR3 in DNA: TGTGCCAGTAGTGTTGACAGAAGAGGAGGCTACACCTTC. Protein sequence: CASSVDRRGGYTF.

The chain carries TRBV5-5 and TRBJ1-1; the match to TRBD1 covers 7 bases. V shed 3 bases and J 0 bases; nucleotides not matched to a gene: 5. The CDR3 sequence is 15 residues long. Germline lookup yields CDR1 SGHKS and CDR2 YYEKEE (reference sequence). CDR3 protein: CASSWGQSMNTEAFF. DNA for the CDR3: TGTGCCAGCAGCTGGGGACAGAGCATGAACACTGAAGCTTTCTTT.

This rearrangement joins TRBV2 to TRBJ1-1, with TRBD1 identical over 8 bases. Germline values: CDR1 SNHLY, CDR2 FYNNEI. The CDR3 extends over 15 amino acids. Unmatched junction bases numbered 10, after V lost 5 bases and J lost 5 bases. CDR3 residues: CASSRTRGLGTEAFF. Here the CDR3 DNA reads TGTGCCAGCAGTCGCACCAGGGGGCTAGGGACTGAAGCTTTCTTT.

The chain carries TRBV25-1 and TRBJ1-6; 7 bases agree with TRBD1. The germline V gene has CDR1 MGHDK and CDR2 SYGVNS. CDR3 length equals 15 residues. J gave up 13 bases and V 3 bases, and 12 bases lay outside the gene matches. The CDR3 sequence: CASSDQTGFPAPLHF. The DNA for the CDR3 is TGTGCCAGCAGTGACCAGACAGGGTTTCCAGCCCCCCTCCACTTT.

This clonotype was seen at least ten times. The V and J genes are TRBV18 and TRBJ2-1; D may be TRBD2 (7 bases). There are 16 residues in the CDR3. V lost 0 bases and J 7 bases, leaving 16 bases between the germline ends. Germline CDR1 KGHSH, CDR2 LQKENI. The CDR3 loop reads CASSPPGWEGTNEQFF. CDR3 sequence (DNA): TGTGCCAGCTCACCACCCGGCTGGGAGGGGACAAATGAGCAGTTCTTC.

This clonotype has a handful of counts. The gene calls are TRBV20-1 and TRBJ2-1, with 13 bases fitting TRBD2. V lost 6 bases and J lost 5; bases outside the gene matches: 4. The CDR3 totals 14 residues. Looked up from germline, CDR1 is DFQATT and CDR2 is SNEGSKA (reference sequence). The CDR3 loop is CSAPTSGGNNEQFF. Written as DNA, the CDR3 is TGCAGTGCCCCGACTAGCGGGGGGAACAATGAGCAGTTCTTC.

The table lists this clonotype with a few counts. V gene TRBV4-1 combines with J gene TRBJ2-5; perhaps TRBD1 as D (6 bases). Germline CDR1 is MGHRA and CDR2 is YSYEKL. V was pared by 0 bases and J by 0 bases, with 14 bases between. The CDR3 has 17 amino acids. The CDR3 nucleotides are TGCGCCAGCAGCCAAGACCCCCCCAGGGGAAACCAAGAGACCCAGTACTTC. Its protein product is CASSQDPPRGNQETQYF.

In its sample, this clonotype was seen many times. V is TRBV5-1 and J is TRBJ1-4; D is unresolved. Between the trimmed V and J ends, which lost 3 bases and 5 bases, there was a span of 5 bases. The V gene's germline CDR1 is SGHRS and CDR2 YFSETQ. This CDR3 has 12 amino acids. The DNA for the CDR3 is TGCGCCAGCAGCTCGGGCAATGAAAAACTGTTTTTT. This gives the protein CASSSGNEKLFF.

CDR3 region: CASSFSGNGQPQHF. The CDR3 DNA reads TGTGCCAGCAGTTTCTCAGGGAATGGTCAGCCCCAGCATTTT. J is TRBJ1-5 and V is TRBV12-3 or TRBV12-4; D may be TRBD1 (5 bases). Deletions cut 3 bases from V and 6 bases from J, with 12 bases between. The CDR3 is 14 residues long.

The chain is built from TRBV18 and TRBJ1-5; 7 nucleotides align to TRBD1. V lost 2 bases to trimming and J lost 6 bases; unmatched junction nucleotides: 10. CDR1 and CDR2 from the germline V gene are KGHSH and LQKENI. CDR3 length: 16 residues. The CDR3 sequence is CASSPYVVAGGQPQHF. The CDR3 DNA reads TGTGCCAGCTCACCATACGTCGTGGCAGGGGGTCAGCCCCAGCATTTT.

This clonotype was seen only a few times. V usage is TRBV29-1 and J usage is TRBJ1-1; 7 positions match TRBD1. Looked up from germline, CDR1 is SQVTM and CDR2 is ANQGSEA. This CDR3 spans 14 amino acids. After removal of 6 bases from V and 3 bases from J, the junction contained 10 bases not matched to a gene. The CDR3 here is CSVSLSTGDTEAFF. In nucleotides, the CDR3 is TGCAGCGTGAGCCTCTCAACAGGGGACACTGAAGCTTTCTTT.